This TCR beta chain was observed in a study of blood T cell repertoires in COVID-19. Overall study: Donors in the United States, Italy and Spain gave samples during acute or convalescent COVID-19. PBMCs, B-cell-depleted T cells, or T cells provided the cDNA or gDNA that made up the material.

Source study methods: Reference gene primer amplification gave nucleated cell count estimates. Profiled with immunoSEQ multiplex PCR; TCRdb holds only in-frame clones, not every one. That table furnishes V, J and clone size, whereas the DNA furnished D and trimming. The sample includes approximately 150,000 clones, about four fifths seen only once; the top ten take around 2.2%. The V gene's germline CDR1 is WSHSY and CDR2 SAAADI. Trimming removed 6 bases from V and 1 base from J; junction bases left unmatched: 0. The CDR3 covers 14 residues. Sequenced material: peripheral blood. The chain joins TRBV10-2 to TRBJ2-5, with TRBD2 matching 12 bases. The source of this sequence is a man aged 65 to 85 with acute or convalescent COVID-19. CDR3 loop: CASRLAGGQETQYF. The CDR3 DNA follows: TGCGCCAGCAGACTAGCGGGAGGCCAAGAGACCCAGTACTTC.